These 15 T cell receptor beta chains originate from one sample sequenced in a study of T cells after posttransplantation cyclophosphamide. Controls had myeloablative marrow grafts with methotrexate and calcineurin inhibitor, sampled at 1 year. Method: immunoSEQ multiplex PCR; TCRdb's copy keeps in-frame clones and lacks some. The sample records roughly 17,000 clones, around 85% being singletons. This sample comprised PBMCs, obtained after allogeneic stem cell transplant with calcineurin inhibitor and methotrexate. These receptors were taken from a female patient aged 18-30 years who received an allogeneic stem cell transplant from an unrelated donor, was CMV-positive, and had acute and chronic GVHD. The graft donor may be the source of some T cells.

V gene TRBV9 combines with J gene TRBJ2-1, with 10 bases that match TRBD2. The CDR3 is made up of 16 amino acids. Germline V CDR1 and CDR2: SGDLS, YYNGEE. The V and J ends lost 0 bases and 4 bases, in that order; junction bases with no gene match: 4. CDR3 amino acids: CASSVAGTSAYNEQFF. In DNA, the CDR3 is TGTGCCAGCAGCGTAGCCGGGACTAGCGCATACAATGAGCAGTTCTTC.

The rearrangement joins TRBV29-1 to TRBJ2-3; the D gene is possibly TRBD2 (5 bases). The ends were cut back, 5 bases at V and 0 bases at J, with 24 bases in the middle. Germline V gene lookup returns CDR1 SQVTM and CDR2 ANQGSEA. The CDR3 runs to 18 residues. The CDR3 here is CSVKGLATGQASTDTQYF. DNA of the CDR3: TGCAGCGTTAAAGGGCTAGCTACCGGTCAGGCTAGCACAGATACGCAGTATTTT.

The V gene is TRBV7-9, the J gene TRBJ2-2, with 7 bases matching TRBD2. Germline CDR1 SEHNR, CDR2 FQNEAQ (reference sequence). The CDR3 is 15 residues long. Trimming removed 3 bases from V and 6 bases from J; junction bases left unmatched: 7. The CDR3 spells CASSFGGRAAGELFF. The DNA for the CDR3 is TGTGCCAGCAGCTTTGGCGGGAGAGCAGCCGGGGAGCTGTTTTTT.

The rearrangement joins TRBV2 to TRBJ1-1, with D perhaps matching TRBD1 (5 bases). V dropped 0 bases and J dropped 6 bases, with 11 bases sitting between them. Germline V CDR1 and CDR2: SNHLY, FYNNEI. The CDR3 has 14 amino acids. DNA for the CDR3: TGTGCCAGCAGTGAAGCCCAGGGAAGACCTGAAGCTTTCTTT. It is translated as CASSEAQGRPEAFF.

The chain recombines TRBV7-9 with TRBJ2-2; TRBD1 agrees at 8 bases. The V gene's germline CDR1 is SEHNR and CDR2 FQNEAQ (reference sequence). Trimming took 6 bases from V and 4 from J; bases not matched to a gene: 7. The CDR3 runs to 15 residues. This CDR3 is CASSLTGGSTGELFF. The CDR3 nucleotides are TGTGCCAGCAGTCTCACAGGGGGTAGCACCGGGGAGCTGTTTTTT.

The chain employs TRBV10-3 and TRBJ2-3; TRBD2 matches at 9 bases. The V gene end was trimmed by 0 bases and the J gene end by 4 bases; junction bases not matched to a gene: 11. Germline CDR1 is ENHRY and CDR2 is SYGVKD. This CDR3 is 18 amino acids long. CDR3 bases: TGTGCCATCAGTGAGTCGATGCGGGAGGGCCTGGGGGCAGATACGCAGTATTTT. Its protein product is CAISESMREGLGADTQYF.

The CDR3 region has the DNA TGTGCCAGCAGCGTAGCGGGCGGGGGATCCACAGATACGCAGTATTTT. This translates into CASSVAGGGSTDTQYF. This chain links TRBV9 with TRBJ2-3; the match to TRBD2 covers 7 bases. Germline V lookup: CDR1 SGDLS, CDR2 YYNGEE. This CDR3 is built from 16 residues. V gave up 0 bases and J gave up 2 bases; unmatched junction bases: 6.

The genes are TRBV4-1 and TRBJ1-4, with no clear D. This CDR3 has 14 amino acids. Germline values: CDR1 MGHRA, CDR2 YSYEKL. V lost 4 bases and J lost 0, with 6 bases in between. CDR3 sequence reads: CASSLIATNEKLFF. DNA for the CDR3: TGCGCCAGCAGCCTTATTGCAACTAATGAAAAACTGTTTTTT.

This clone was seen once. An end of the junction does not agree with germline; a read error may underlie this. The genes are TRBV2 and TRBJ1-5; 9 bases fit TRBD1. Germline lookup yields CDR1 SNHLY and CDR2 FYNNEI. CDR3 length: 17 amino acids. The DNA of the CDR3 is TGTGTCAGCAGTGTGGGGACAGGGAGGAAGGGCAATCAGCCCCAGCATTTT. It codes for CVSSVGTGRKGNQPQHF.

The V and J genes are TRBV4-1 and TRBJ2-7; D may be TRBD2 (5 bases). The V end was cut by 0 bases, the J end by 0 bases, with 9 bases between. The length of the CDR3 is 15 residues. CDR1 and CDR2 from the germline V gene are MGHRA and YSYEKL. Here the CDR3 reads CASSQDRRGSYEQYF. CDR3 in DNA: TGCGCCAGCAGCCAAGATCGACGGGGCTCCTACGAGCAGTACTTC.

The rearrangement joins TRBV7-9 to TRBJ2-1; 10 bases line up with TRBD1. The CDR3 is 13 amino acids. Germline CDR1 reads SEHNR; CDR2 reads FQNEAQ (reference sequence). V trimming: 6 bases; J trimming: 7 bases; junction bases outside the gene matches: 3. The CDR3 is CASSWTGGNEQFF. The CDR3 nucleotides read TGTGCCAGCAGTTGGACAGGGGGGAATGAGCAGTTCTTC.

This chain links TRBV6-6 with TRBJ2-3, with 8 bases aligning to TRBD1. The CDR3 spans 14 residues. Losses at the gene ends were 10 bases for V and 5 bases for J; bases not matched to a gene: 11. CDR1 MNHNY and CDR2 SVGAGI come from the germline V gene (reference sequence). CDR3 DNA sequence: TGTGCCACACACAAGACAGGGGCTATAGATACGCAGTATTTT. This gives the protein CATHKTGAIDTQYF.

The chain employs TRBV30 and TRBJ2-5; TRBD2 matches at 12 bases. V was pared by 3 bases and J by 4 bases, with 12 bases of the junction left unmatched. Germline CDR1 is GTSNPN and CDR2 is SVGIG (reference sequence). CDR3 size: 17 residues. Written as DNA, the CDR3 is TGTGCCTGGAGGGACGCCCCCTCGACTAGCGGGAGAGAGACCCAGTACTTC. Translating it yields CAWRDAPSTSGRETQYF.

This chain's CDR3 is CAISDRGPGDTEAFF. The CDR3 DNA is TGTGCCATCAGTGACAGGGGGCCGGGGGACACTGAAGCTTTCTTT. The gene calls are TRBV10-3 and TRBJ1-1, with 8 bases lining up with TRBD1. Germline assignment: CDR1 ENHRY and CDR2 SYGVKD. V was pared by 3 bases and J by 3 bases, with 6 bases of the junction left unmatched. The CDR3 covers 15 residues.

The CDR3 loop reads CASSYARVSSGNTIYF. The CDR3 DNA follows: TGTGCCAGCAGTTACGCACGGGTTAGCTCTGGAAACACCATATATTTT. This chain links TRBV6-5 with TRBJ1-3, with D unclear. Germline V lookup: CDR1 MNHEY, CDR2 SVGAGI. V dropped 2 bases and J dropped 0 bases, with 11 bases sitting between them. The CDR3 is made up of 16 amino acids.